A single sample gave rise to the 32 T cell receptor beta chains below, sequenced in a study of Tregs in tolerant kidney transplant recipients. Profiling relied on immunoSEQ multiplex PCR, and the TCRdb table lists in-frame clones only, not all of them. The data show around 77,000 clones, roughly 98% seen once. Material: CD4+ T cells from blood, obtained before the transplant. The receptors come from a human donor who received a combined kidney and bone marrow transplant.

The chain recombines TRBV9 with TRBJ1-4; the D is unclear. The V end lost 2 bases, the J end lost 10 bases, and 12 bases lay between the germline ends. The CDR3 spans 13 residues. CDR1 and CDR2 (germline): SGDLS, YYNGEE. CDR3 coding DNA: TGTGCCAGCAGCGTTCGGGGTTATGGAAAACTGTTTTTT. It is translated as CASSVRGYGKLFF.

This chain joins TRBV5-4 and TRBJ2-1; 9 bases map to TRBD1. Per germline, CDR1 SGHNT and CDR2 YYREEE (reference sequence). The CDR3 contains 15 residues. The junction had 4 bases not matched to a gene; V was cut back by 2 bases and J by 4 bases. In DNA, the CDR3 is TGTGCCAGCAGCTTAGACGGGACAGGGTACAATGAGCAGTTCTTC. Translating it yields CASSLDGTGYNEQFF.

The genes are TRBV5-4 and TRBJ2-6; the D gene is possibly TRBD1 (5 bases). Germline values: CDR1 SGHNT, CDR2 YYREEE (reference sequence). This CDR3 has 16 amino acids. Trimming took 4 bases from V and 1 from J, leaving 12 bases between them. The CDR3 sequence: CASSLTRDSGANVLTF. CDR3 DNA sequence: TGTGCCAGCAGCCTGACCAGGGATTCTGGGGCCAACGTCCTGACTTTC.

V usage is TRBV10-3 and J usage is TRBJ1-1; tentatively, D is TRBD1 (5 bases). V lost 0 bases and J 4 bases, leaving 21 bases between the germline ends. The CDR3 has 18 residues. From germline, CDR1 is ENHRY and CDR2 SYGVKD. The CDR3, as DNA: TGTGCCATCAGTGAGTCGGGATTCGTGGGGACCGGGAGCACTGAAGCTTTCTTT. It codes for CAISESGFVGTGSTEAFF.

For the CDR3, the DNA is TGTGCCAGCTCTTTCGCCGGGAGGGGGCGAGGGGTAGCTGAAGCTTTCTTT. Translated, it gives CASSFAGRGRGVAEAFF. The chain combines TRBV18 with TRBJ1-1, with 7 bases fitting TRBD1. Trimming removed 6 bases from V and 6 bases from J; junction bases left unmatched: 19. Germline V gene lookup returns CDR1 KGHSH and CDR2 LQKENI. This CDR3 is built from 17 residues.

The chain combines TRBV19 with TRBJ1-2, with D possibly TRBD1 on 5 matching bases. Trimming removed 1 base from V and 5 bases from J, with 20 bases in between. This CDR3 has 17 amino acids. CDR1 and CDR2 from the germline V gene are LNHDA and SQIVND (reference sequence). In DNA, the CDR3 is TGTGCCAGTAGTATAGTTCTCGGGACGGCAGGGAGGTATGGCTACACCTTC. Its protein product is CASSIVLGTAGRYGYTF.

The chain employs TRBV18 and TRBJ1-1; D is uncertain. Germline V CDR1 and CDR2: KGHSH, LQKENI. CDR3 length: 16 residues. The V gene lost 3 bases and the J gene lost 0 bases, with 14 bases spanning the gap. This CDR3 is CASSPSLGVVNTEAFF. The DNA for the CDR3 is TGTGCCAGCTCACCCAGTCTTGGTGTGGTGAACACTGAAGCTTTCTTT.

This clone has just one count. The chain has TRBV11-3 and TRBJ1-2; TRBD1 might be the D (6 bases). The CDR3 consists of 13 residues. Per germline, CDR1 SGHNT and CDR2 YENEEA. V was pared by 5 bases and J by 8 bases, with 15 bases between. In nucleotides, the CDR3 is TGTGCCAGCAGCACAACAGGGTTACGGGGCTACACCTTC. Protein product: CASSTTGLRGYTF.

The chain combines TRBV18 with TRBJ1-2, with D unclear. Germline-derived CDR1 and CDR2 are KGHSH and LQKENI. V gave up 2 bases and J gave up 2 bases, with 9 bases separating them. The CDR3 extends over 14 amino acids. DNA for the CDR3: TGTGCCAGCTCACCAGGGCGGGGAAACTATGGCTACACCTTC. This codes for CASSPGRGNYGYTF.

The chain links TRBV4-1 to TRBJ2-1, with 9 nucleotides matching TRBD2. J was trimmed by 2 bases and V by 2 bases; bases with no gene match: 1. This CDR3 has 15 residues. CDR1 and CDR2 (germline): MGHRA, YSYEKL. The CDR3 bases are TGCGCCAGCAGCCAACGCGGGGGGGCCTACAATGAGCAGTTCTTC. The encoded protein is CASSQRGGAYNEQFF.

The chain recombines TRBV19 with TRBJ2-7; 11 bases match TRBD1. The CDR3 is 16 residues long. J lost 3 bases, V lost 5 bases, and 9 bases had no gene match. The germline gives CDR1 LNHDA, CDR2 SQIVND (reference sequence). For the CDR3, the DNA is TGTGCCAGTAGTGAACCGGGACAGGGGGTCGGCTACGAGCAGTACTTC. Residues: CASSEPGQGVGYEQYF. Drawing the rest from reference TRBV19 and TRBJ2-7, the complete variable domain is DGGITQSPKYLFRKEGQNVTLSCEQNLNHDAMYWYRQDPGQGLRLIYYSQIVNDFQKGDIAEGYSVSREKKESFPLTVTSAQKNPTAFYLCASSEPGQGVGYEQYFGPGTRLTVT.

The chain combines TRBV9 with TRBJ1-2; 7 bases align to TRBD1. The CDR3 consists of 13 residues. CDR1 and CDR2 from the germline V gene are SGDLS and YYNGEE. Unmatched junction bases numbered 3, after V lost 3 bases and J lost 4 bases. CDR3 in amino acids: CASSGGDSYGYTF. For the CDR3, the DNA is TGTGCCAGCAGCGGTGGGGACAGCTATGGCTACACCTTC. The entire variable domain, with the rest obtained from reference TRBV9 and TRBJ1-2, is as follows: DSGVTQTPKHLITATGQRVTLRCSPRSGDLSVYWYQQSLDQGLQFLIQYYNGEERAKGNILERFSAQQFPDLHSELNLSSLELGDSALYFCASSGGDSYGYTFGSGTRLTVV.

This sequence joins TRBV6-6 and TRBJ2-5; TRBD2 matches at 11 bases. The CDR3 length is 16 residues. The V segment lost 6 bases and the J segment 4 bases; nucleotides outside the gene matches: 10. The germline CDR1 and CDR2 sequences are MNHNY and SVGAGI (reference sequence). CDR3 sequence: CASSLSSGGQAETQYF. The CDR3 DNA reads TGTGCCAGCAGCCTCTCTAGCGGGGGGCAAGCAGAGACCCAGTACTTC.

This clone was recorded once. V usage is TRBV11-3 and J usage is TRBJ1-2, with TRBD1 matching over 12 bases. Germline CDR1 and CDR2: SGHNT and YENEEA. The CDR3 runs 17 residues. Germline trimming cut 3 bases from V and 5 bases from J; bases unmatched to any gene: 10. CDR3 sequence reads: CASSFEGQGASGYGYTF. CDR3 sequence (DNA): TGTGCCAGCAGCTTCGAGGGACAGGGGGCGTCGGGGTATGGCTACACCTTC. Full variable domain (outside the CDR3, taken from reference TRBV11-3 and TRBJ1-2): EAGVVQSPRYKIIEKKQPVAFWCNPISGHNTLYWYLQNLGQGPELLIRYENEEAVDDSQLPKDRFSAERLKGVDSTLKIQPAELGDSAVYLCASSFEGQGASGYGYTFGSGTRLTVV.

CDR3 protein: CASSPLRGTGSTSYEQYF. The DNA of the CDR3 is TGTGCCAGCAGCCCGTTGCGAGGGACAGGATCAACCTCCTACGAGCAGTACTTC. This chain joins TRBV14 and TRBJ2-7, with 8 positions matching TRBD1. The germline V gene has CDR1 SGHDN and CDR2 FVKESK. The CDR3 loop spans 18 amino acids. V lost 4 bases to trimming and J lost 0 bases; unmatched junction nucleotides: 14.

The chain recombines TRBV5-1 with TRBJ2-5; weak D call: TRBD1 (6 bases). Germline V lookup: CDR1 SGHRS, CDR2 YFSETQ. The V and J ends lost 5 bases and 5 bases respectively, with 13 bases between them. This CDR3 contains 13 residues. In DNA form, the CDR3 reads TGCGCCAGCAGTACAGGGAATGGGGAGACCCAGTACTTC. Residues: CASSTGNGETQYF. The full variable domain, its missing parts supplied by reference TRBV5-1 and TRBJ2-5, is KAGVTQTPRYLIKTRGQQVTLSCSPISGHRSVSWYQQTPGQGLQFLFEYFSETQRNKGNFPGRFSGRQFSNSRSEMNVSTLELGDSALYLCASSTGNGETQYFGPGTRLLVL.

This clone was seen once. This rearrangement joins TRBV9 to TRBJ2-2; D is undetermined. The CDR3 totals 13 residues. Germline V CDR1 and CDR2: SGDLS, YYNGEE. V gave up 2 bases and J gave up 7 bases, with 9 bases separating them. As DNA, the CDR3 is TGTGCCAGCAGCGTTTCAGGTGGCGGGGAGCTGTTTTTT. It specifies CASSVSGGGELFF.

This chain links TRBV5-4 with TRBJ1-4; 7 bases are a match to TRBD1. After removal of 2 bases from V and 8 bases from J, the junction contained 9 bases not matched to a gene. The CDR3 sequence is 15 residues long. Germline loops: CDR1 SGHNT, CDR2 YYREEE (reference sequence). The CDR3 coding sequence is TGTGCCAGCAGCTTCCCAGGGGGTTCAGAGGAAAAACTGTTTTTT. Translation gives CASSFPGGSEEKLFF.

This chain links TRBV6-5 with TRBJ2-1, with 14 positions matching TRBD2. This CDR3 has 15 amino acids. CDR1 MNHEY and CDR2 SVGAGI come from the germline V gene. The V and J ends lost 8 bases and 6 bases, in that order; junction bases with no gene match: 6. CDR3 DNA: TGTGCCAGCGGCCGACTAGCGGGAGGGCTCAATGAGCAGTTCTTC. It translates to CASGRLAGGLNEQFF.

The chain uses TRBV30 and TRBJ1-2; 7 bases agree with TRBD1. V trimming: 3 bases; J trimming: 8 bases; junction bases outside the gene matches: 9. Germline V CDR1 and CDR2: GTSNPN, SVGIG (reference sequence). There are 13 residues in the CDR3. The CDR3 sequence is CAWRFRGVEGYTF. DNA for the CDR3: TGTGCCTGGAGGTTCAGGGGGGTCGAGGGCTACACCTTC. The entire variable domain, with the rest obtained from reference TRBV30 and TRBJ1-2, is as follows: SQTIHQWPATLVQPVGSPLSLECTVEGTSNPNLYWYRQAAGRGLQLLFYSVGIGQISSEVPQNLSASRPQDRQFILSSKKLLLSDSGFYLCAWRFRGVEGYTFGSGTRLTVV.

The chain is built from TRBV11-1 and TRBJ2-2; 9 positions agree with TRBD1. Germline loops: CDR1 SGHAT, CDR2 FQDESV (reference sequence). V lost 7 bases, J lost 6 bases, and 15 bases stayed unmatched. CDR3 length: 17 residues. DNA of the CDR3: TGTGCCAGCACCTTTAGTGTGGGGACAGGGTCACCCGGGGAGCTGTTTTTT. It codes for CASTFSVGTGSPGELFF.

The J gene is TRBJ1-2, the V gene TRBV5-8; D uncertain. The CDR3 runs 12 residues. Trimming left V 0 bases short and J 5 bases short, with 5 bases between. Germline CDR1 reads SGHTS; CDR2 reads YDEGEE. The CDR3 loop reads CASSLAGYGYTF. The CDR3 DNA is TGTGCCAGCAGCTTGGCCGGGTATGGCTACACCTTC.

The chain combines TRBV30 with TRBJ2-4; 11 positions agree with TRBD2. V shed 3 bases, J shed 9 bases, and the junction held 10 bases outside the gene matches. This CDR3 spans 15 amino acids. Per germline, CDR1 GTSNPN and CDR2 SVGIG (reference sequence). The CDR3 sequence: CAWRPRLAGPFIQYF. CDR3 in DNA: TGTGCCTGGAGGCCCCGACTAGCGGGGCCGTTCATTCAGTACTTC. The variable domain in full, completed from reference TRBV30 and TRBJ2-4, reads SQTIHQWPATLVQPVGSPLSLECTVEGTSNPNLYWYRQAAGRGLQLLFYSVGIGQISSEVPQNLSASRPQDRQFILSSKKLLLSDSGFYLCAWRPRLAGPFIQYFGAGTRLSVL.

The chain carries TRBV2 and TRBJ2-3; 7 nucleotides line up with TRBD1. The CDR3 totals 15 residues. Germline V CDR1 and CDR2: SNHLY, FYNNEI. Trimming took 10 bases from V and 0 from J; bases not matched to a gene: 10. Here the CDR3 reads CATKRSDRSTDTQYF. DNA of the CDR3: TGTGCCACCAAGCGTTCGGACAGGAGCACAGATACGCAGTATTTT.

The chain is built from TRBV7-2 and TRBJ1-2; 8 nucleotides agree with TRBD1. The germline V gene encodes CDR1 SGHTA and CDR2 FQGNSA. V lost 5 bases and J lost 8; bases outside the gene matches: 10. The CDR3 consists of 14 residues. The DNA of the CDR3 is TGTGCCAGCAGCGTACTGGACAGGGAAAGGGGCTACACCTTC. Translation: CASSVLDRERGYTF.

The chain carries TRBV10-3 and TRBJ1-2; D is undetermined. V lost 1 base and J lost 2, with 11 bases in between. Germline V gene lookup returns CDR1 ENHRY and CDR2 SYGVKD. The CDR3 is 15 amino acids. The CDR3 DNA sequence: TGTGCCATCAGTGAGTACAGCTCCGGAAACTATGGCTACACCTTC. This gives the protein CAISEYSSGNYGYTF.

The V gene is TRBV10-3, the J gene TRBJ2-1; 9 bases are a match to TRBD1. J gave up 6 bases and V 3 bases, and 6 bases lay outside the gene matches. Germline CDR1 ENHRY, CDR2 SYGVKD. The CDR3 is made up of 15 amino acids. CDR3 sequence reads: CAISEQGAFFNEQFF. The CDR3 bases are TGTGCCATCAGTGAACAGGGGGCGTTTTTCAATGAGCAGTTCTTC.

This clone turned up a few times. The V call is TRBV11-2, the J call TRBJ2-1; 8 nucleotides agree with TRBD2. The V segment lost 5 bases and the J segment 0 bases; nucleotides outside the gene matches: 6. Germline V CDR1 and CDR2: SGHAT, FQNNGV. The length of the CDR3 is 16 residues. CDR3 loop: CASSRQRGSSYNEQFF. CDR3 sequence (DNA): TGTGCCAGCAGCCGGCAGCGGGGGAGCTCCTACAATGAGCAGTTCTTC.

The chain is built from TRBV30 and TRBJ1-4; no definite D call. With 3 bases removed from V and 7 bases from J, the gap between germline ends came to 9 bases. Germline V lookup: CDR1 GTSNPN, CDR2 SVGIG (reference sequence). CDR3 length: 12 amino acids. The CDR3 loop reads CAWSAVGEKLFF. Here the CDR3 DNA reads TGTGCCTGGAGCGCGGTGGGTGAAAAACTGTTTTTT.

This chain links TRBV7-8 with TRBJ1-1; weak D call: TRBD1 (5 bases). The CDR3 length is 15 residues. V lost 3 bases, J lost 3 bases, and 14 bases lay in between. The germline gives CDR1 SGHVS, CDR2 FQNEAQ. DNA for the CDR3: TGTGCCAGCAGCTTGTACGGCAGGGAGGACACTGAAGCTTTCTTT. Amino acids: CASSLYGREDTEAFF.

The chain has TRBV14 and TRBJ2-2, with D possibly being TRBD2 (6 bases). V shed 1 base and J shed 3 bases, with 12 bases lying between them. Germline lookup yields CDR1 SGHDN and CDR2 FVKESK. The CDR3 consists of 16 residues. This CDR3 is CASSQVAGSYTGELFF. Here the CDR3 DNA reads TGTGCCAGCAGCCAAGTTGCGGGGTCCTACACCGGGGAGCTGTTTTTT.

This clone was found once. CDR3 in amino acids: CASSFDRGYYEQYF. In DNA, the CDR3 is TGTGCCAGCAGCTTCGACAGGGGATACTACGAGCAGTACTTC. This chain joins TRBV7-9 and TRBJ2-7; TRBD1 agrees at 8 bases. This CDR3 has 14 amino acids. The V segment lost 3 bases and the J segment 3 bases; nucleotides outside the gene matches: 4. The V gene's germline CDR1 is SEHNR and CDR2 FQNEAQ (reference sequence).